This T cell receptor (beta chain) originates from a study of blood T cells in healthy people across ages (dated by TCRdb to between 2015 and 2017). For the wider study: In model experiments, roughly one uniquely barcoded TCR beta cDNA molecule per two T cells was captured by template switching. The study measured age-related changes in TCR beta repertoire diversity using deep sequencing normalized with unique cDNA molecular identifiers. The donors were divided into four age groups: young (average around 16 years), middle-aged (roughly 40), aged (approximately 59) and long-lived (82). Donors of different ages were randomly distributed across sequencing lanes to avoid experimental bias. Two additional independent replicas of 1 million unique cDNA reads from the same blood draw were analyzed for two donors (one aged 18 to 29 and one aged 80 or older). What the research found in general, with its limitations: Because donor CMV infection status was unknown, age-related changes in expanded clonotypes were potentially confounded. The percentage of naive T cells measured by flow cytometry correlated strongly with observed TCR beta diversity. Bulk unsorted PBMC profiling prevented conclusive comparison of naive and antigen-experienced compartments. Estimates of total diversity based on one million sequenced T cells were considered lower bounds and underestimates. Compared with the aged group, the long-lived group had more naive CD4+ T cells, fewer expanded clones and increased TCR diversity, suggesting age selection. Observed TCR beta diversity per million T cells fell roughly linearly with age, and a significant reduction was already apparent by age roughly 41.

The roughly 38 donors, aged 6 to 90 years, were systemically healthy Caucasian individuals from Russia. Approximately 10 milliliters of peripheral blood were collected from each donor into EDTA-treated Vacutainer tubes. Ficoll-Paque density-gradient centrifugation was used to isolate PBMCs, with at least 6.5 million per sample. Trizol reagent was used to extract total RNA from PBMCs, with at least 6 micrograms per sample. For every donor, an aliquot of PBMCs went through flow cytometry to measure the percentages of naive CD45RAhigh/CD27high T cells. Library preparation was by 5' RACE. This sample was sequenced with an Illumina HiSeq 2500. A second PCR of roughly 7 to 11 cycles was run with a J-beta primer mix and a sample-barcoded 5' primer. A template-switch 5' adaptor carrying 12 random nucleotides introduced a unique molecular identifier onto each TCR beta cDNA molecule. At least 2.5 million CDR3-containing paired-end reads were obtained from each sample. First-strand cDNA was synthesized from all RNA with the Mint cDNA synthesis kit, primed by a TRBC-specific oligonucleotide. After uracil-DNA glycosylase treatment, a first 18-cycle PCR used universal primers M1SS and BC2_uni_R on all cDNA. Regarding the original processing steps: For normalization, 1 million high-quality reads were randomly selected from each sample, with every read carrying a distinct molecular identifier. Instead of being binned into consensus sequences, reads with shared molecular identifiers were discarded. MiTCR, with a Q25 quality threshold and the strictest error-elimination algorithm, was used for CDR3 identification, clonotype clustering and error correction. A nonparametric unseen species model with Euler transformation was used to estimate a lower bound on total TCR beta diversity. The public reads were run again by TCRdb, first through fastp at Q25 and then through MiXCR, and only productive beta chains were kept. Each record represents a unique CDR3 protein, reported with the most common genes and DNA among its rows. TCRdb's processing, not the authors' own work, is the source of the V and J calls. Here the sample has about 1.1 million distinct CDR3 sequences; 35% to 40% occur a single time. Roughly 13% of the sample is in the top ten clones.

Trimming takes 2 bases from V and 3 bases from J, and the germline ends sit 13 bases apart. The germline V gene (reference sequence) yields SEHNR for CDR1 and FQNEAQ for CDR2. From cysteine to phenylalanine, the CDR3 is 15 amino acids long. Just the 45-base CDR3 DNA is kept, in frame starting at base 1. This clonotype was found a few times. The antigen it binds to is not known. No quality values exist for individual bases; no much larger clone is one base distant. The TCR was taken from a man aged 18 to 35 in good health. The sequenced material came from blood. The receptor chain draws on TRBV7-9 and TRBJ2-5; the D gene is unclear. The CDR3 is CASSLHSRQKETQYF. Here is the DNA: TGTGCCAGCAGCTTACACTCGCGGCAGAAAGAGACCCAGTACTTC.